The TCR beta chain under discussion was sequenced for a study of technical replicates of blood from several donors. The V end lost 4 bases, the J end lost 1 base, and 7 bases lay between the germline ends. The CDR3 contains 13 residues. The germline V gene encodes CDR1 MGHRA and CDR2 YSYEKL. Only in-frame clones appear in the TCRdb table, and some are missing; sequencing was by immunoSEQ multiplex PCR. The sample records about 61,000 clones, less than 98% being singletons. This clonotype was obtained from a human donor in good health. The V and J genes are TRBV4-1 and TRBJ2-5; D perhaps matches TRBD2 (6 bases). The sample taken for sequencing was T cells isolated from PBMCs. The CDR3 protein is CASSLSGQETQYF. In nucleotides, the CDR3 is TGCGCCAGCAGCCTTAGCGGCCAAGAGACCCAGTACTTC.